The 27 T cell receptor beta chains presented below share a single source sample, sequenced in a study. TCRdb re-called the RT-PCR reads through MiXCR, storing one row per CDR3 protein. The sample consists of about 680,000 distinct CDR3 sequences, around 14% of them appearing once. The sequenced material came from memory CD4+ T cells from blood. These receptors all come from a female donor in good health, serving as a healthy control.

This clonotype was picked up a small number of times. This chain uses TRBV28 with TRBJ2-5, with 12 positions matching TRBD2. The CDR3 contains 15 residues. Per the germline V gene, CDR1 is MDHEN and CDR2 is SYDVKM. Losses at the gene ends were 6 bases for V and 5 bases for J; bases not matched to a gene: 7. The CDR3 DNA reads TGTGCCAGCAGGCGGACTAGCGGGACTCTTGAGACCCAGTACTTC. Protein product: CASRRTSGTLETQYF.

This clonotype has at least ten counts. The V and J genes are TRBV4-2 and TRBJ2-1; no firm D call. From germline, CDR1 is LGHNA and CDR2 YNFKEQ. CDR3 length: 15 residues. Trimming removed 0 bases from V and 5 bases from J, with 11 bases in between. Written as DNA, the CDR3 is TGTGCCAGCAGCCAAGATTTCCAAACACACAATGAGCAGTTCTTC. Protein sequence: CASSQDFQTHNEQFF.

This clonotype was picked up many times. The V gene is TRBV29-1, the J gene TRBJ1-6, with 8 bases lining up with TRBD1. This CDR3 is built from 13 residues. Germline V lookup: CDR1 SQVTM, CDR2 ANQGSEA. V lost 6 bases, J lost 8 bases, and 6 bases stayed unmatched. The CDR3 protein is CSVAGGDDSPLHF. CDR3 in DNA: TGCAGCGTAGCAGGGGGCGATGATTCACCCCTCCACTTT.

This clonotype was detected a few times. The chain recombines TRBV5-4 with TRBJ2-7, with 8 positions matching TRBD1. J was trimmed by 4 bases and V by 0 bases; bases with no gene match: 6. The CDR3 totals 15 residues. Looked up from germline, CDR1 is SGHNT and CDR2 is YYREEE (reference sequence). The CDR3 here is CASSLAPGGTYEQYF. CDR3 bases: TGTGCCAGCAGCTTGGCTCCAGGGGGCACTTACGAGCAGTACTTC.

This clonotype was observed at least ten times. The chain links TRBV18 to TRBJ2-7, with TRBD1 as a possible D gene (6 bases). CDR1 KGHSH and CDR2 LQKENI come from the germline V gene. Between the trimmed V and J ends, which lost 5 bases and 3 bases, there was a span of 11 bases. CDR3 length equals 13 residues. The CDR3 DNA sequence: TGTGCCAGCTCATACCGGGACATCTACGAGCAGTACTTC. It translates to CASSYRDIYEQYF.

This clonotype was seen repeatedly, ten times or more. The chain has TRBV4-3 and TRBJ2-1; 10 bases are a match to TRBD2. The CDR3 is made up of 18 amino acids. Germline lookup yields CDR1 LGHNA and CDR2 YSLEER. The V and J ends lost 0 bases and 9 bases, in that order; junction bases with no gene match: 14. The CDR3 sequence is CASSQEVGGLARGGEQFF. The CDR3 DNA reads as TGCGCCAGCAGCCAAGAAGTTGGGGGACTAGCGAGGGGGGGTGAGCAGTTCTTC.

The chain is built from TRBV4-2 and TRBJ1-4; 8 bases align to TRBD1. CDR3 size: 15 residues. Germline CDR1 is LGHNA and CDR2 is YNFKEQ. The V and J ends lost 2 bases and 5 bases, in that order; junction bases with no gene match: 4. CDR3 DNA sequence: TGTGCCAGCAGCCAAATGACAGGGGAAAATGAAAAACTGTTTTTT. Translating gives CASSQMTGENEKLFF.

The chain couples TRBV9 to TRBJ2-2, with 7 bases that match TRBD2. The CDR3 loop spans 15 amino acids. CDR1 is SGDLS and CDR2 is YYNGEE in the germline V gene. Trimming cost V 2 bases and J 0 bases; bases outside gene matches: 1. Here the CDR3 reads CASSVGGTNTGELFF. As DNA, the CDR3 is TGTGCCAGCAGCGTGGGGGGGACGAACACCGGGGAGCTGTTTTTT.

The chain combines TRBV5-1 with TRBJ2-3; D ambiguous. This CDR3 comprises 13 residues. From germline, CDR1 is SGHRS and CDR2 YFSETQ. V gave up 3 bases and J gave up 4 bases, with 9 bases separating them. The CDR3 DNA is TGCGCCAGCAGCTCCCTCCGGGCAGATACGCAGTATTTT. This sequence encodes CASSSLRADTQYF. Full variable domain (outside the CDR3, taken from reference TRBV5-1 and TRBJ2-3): KAGVTQTPRYLIKTRGQQVTLSCSPISGHRSVSWYQQTPGQGLQFLFEYFSETQRNKGNFPGRFSGRQFSNSRSEMNVSTLELGDSALYLCASSSLRADTQYFGPGTRLTVL.

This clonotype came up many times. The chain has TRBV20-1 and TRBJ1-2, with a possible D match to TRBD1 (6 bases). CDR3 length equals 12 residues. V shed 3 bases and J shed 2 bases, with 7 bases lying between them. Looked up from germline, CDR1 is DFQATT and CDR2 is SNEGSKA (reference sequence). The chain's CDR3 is CSASTGNYGYTF. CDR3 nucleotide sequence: TGCAGTGCTAGCACAGGGAACTATGGCTACACCTTC.

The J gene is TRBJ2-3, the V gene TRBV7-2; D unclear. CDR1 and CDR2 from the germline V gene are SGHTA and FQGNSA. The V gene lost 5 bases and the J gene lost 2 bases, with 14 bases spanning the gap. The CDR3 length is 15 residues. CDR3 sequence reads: CASSQRQRTTDTQYF. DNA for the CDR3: TGTGCCAGCAGCCAAAGGCAGAGGACCACAGATACGCAGTATTTT.

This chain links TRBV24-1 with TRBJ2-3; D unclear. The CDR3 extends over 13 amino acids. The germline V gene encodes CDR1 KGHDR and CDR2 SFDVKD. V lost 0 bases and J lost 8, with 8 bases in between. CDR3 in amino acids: CATSDLSIGTQYF. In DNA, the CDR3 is TGTGCCACCAGTGATTTGAGTATCGGTACGCAGTATTTT.

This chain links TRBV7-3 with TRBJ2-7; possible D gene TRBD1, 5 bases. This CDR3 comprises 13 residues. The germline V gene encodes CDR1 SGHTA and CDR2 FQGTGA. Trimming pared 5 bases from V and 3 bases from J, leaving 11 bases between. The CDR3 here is CASSLDRLYEQYF. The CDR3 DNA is TGTGCCAGCAGCCTTGACAGACTCTACGAGCAGTACTTC. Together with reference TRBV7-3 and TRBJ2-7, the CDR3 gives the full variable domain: GAGVSQTPSNKVTEKGKYVELRCDPISGHTALYWYRQSLGQGPEFLIYFQGTGAADDSGLPNDRFFAVRPEGSVSTLKIQRTERGDSAVYLCASSLDRLYEQYFGPGTRLTVT.

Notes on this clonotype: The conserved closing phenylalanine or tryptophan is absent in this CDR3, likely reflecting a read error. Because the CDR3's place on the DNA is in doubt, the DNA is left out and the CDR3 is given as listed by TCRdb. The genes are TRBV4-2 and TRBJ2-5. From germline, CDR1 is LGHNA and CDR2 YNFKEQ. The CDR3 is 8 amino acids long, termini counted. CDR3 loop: CASSQAMS.

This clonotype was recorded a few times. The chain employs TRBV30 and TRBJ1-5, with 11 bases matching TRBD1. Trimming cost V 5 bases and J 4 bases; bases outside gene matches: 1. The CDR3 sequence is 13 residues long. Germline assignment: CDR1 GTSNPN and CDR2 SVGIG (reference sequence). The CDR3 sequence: CAWGTGGNQPQHF. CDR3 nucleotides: TGTGCCTGGGGGACAGGGGGTAATCAGCCCCAGCATTTT.

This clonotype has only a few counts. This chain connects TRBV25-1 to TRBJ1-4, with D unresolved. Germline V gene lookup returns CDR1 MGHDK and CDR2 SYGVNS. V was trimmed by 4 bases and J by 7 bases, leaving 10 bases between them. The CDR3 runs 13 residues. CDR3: CASSGFAREKLFF. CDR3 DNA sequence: TGTGCCAGCAGTGGATTCGCCCGTGAAAAACTGTTTTTT.

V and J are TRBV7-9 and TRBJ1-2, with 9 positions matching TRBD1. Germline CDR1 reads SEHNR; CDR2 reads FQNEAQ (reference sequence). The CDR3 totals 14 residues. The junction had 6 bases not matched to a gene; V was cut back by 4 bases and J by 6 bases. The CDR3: CASSSDRGGDGYTF. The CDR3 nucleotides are TGTGCCAGCAGCTCGGACAGGGGAGGGGATGGCTACACCTTC.

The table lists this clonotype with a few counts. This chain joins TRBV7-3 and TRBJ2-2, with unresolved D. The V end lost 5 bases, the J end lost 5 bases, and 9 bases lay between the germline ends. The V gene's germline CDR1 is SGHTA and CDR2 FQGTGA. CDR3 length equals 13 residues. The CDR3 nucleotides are TGTGCCAGCAGCCGCGTCGGAACCGGGGAGCTGTTTTTT. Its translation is CASSRVGTGELFF.

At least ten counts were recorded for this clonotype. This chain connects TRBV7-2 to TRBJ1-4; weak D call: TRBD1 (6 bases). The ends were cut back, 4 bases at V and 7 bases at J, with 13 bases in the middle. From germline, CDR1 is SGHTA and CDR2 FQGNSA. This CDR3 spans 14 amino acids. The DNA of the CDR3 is TGTGCCAGCAGCTCCGTAGGGGGGAGTGAAAAACTGTTTTTT. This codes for CASSSVGGSEKLFF.

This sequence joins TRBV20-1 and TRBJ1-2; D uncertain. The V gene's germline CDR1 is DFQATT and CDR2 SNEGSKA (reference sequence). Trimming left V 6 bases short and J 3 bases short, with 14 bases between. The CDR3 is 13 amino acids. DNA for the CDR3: TGCAGTGCCGATCGTGGCGCAGACTATGGCTACACCTTC. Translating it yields CSADRGADYGYTF.

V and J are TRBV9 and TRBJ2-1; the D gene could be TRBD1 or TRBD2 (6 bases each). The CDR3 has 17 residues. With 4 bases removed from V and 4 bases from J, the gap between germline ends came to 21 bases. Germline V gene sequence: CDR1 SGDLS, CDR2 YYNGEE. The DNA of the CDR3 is TGTGCCAGCAGCCTAGTGCATCGTGGGGGGACATACAATGAGCAGTTCTTC. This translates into CASSLVHRGGTYNEQFF.

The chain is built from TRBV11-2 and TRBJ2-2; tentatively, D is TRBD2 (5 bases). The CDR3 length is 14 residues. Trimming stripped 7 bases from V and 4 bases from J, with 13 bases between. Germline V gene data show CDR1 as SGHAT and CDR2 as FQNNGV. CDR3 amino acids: CASMFRAGTGELFF. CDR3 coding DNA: TGTGCCAGCATGTTTCGGGCGGGCACCGGGGAGCTGTTTTTT.

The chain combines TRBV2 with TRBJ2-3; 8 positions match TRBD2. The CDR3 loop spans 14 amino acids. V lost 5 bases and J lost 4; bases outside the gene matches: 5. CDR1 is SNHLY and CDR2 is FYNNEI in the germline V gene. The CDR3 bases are TGTGCCAGCAGTTTACGGGAGGGCGCAGATACGCAGTATTTT. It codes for CASSLREGADTQYF.

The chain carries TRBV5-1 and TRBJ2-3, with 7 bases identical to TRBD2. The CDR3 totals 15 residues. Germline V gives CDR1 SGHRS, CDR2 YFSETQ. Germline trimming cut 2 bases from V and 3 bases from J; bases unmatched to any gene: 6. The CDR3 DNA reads TGCGCCAGCAGCTTTTCGGGAGGTTGGACAGATACGCAGTATTTT. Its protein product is CASSFSGGWTDTQYF.

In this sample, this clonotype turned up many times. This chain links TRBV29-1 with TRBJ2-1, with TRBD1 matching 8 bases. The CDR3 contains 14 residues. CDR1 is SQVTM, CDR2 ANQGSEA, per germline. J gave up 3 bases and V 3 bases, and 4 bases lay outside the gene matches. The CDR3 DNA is TGCAGCGTTGAGGACAGGGCCCTCTACAATGAGCAGTTCTTC. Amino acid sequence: CSVEDRALYNEQFF.

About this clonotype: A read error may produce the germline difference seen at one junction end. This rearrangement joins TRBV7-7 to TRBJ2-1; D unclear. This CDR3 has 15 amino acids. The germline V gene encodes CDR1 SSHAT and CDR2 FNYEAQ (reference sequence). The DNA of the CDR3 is TGTGCTAGCAGCTTAGTTCAGGCCTCCTACAATGAGCAGTTCTTC. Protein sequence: CASSLVQASYNEQFF.

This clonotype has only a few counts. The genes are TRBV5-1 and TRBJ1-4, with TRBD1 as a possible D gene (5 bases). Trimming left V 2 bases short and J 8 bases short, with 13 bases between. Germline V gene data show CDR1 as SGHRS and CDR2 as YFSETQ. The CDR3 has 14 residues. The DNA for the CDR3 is TGCGCCAGCAGCTTACGGCAGGGTTCCGAAAAACTGTTTTTT. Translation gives CASSLRQGSEKLFF.